This T cell receptor beta chain was recorded in a study of T cell responses to AZD1222 COVID-19 vaccine. Some clones are missing from TCRdb's copy, which holds only in-frame ones; the method was immunoSEQ multiplex PCR. The table has about 97,000 clones, 88% seen once. Study-wide findings and caveats: Variant regions that are unmutated are reportedly the target of nearly half of spike-specific TCRs. Spike was spanned by vaccine-associated CD4 TCRs, with dominance at 160-218 and 743-854.

As regards this clone: Antigen unknown.

This CDR3 has 15 amino acids. The germline CDR1 and CDR2 sequences are SGHTA and FQGTGA. V dropped 1 base and J dropped 8 bases, with 12 bases sitting between them. The chain has TRBV7-3 and TRBJ1-6, with D tentatively TRBD1 (6 bases). The clonotype comes from an adult in good health. The specimen comprised peripheral blood, sampled on day 0 of AZD1222 vaccination. The chain's CDR3 is CASSLNGGTDSPLHF. DNA for the CDR3: TGTGCCAGCAGCTTAAACGGGGGCACGGATTCACCCCTCCACTTT. The full variable domain, completed using reference TRBV7-3 and TRBJ1-6, is GAGVSQTPSNKVTEKGKYVELRCDPISGHTALYWYRQSLGQGPEFLIYFQGTGAADDSGLPNDRFFAVRPEGSVSTLKIQRTERGDSAVYLCASSLNGGTDSPLHFGNGTRLTVT.